Shown below are 24 T cell receptor beta chains from a single sample sequenced in a study of human CD8 memory T cell subsets (dated by TCRdb to the early 2020s). A Human TCR Profiling Kit was used to prepare UMI-labeled 5' RACE TCRbeta libraries. TCRdb passed the public sequencing reads through fastp at Q25 and MiXCR, retaining productive beta sequences. Rows with a matching CDR3 protein are joined into one entry that keeps the most common DNA and genes. The sample table contains more than 6,000 distinct CDR3 sequences; only one count was recorded for about 3.8% of them. The ten biggest clones cover about 35% of the sample. Sequencing used CD8+ T cells from PBMCs. These receptors were obtained from a human donor in good health.

This clonotype was counted many times. The V gene is TRBV28, the J gene TRBJ1-2, with D possibly matching TRBD1 (6 bases). The CDR3 loop spans 14 amino acids. The germline CDR1 and CDR2 sequences are MDHEN and SYDVKM. V was shortened by 2 bases and J by 0 bases, with 7 bases between the two germline ends. CDR3 in DNA: TGTGCCAGCAGTTTACGGACAGCTAACTATGGCTACACCTTC. Its translation: CASSLRTANYGYTF.

In its sample, this clonotype was seen many times. V and J are TRBV4-3 and TRBJ2-3, with D maybe TRBD2 (5 bases). Germline V gene data show CDR1 as LGHNA and CDR2 as YSLEER. CDR3 size: 16 residues. V was shortened by 0 bases and J by 0 bases, with 10 bases between the two germline ends. The chain's CDR3 is CASSQDLTGSTDTQYF. The CDR3 region has the DNA TGCGCCAGCAGCCAAGATCTGACGGGGAGCACAGATACGCAGTATTTT.

By sample fraction, this clonotype is medium-sized (0.01 to 0.1%). The chain links TRBV19 to TRBJ1-1; D is uncertain. CDR1 LNHDA and CDR2 SQIVND come from the germline V gene (reference sequence). The CDR3 runs to 11 residues. The V and J ends lost 7 bases and 6 bases respectively, with 9 bases between them. For the CDR3, the DNA is TGTGCCAGTATTGGACGGGCTGAAGCTTTCTTT. Its protein product is CASIGRAEAFF.

This clonotype showed up many times. This CDR3 reads CASSPGTTGNTIYF. The DNA of the CDR3 is TGTGCCAGCAGCCCCGGGACGACTGGAAACACCATATATTTT. The chain is built from TRBV7-2 and TRBJ1-3; maybe TRBD1 (5 bases). The germline gives CDR1 SGHTA, CDR2 FQGNSA. The CDR3 contains 14 residues. Trimming left V 5 bases short and J 2 bases short, with 10 bases between.

This clonotype was counted many times. This sequence joins TRBV11-2 and TRBJ2-3; 7 nucleotides agree with TRBD1. The CDR3 sequence is 14 residues long. Germline V CDR1 and CDR2: SGHAT, FQNNGV. V was clipped by 5 bases and J by 6 bases; unmatched bases: 8. As DNA, the CDR3 is TGTGCCAGCAGCCTACACGACAGGGCTGATACGCAGTATTTT. Translating it yields CASSLHDRADTQYF.

The chain carries TRBV7-9 and TRBJ2-1; 9 nucleotides agree with TRBD2. Germline V CDR1 and CDR2: SEHNR, FQNEAQ (reference sequence). Losses at the gene ends were 1 base for V and 7 bases for J; bases not matched to a gene: 5. The CDR3 is 15 amino acids. CDR3 protein: CASSLGGRVMNEQFF. The CDR3, as DNA: TGTGCCAGCAGCTTAGGCGGGAGGGTTATGAATGAGCAGTTCTTC.

This clonotype has ten or more counts. V usage is TRBV24-1 and J usage is TRBJ2-3; weak D call: TRBD2 (6 bases). In germline, CDR1 is KGHDR, CDR2 SFDVKD. This CDR3 has 17 amino acids. Trimming cost V 4 bases and J 0 bases, with 16 bases left between them. CDR3 sequence: CATSDFTSTSSTDTQYF. CDR3 bases: TGTGCCACCAGTGACTTCACTAGCACCTCTAGCACAGATACGCAGTATTTT.

This clonotype qualifies as medium-sized. The chain links TRBV6-4 to TRBJ2-1, with D tentatively TRBD1 or TRBD2 (5 bases each). V lost 0 bases to trimming and J lost 7 bases, with 10 bases between them. The germline CDR1 and CDR2 sequences are MRHNA and SNTAGT. The CDR3 has 14 residues. The CDR3 bases are TGTGCCAGCAGTGACTCGTCTGAGGGGAATGAGCAGTTCTTC. It codes for CASSDSSEGNEQFF.

The chain combines TRBV3-1 with TRBJ1-6; a possible D gene is TRBD1 (6 bases). CDR1 and CDR2 from the germline V gene are LGHDT and YNNKEL (reference sequence). Trimming took off 0 bases at V and 9 bases at J, with 15 bases between the two ends. The CDR3 consists of 16 residues. The CDR3 sequence is CASSQDWAGASSPLHF. The CDR3 DNA reads as TGTGCCAGCAGCCAAGATTGGGCAGGGGCGAGTTCACCCCTCCACTTT.

Only a few counts were recorded for this clonotype. J is TRBJ2-7 and V is TRBV2, with D perhaps matching TRBD1 (6 bases). Trimming took 7 bases from V and 2 from J, leaving 9 bases between them. From germline, CDR1 is SNHLY and CDR2 FYNNEI. This CDR3 comprises 12 residues. CDR3 nucleotide sequence: TGTGCCAGCACGGACAGAACCTACGAGCAGTACTTC. Its protein is CASTDRTYEQYF.

This clonotype has just a few counts. The chain combines TRBV13 with TRBJ2-7, with 7 positions matching TRBD1. With V trimmed by 3 bases and J by 2 bases, 7 bases remained unmatched. The CDR3 covers 15 residues. Germline loops: CDR1 PRHDT, CDR2 FYEKMQ (reference sequence). The CDR3 spells CASSFSGTEAYEQYF. CDR3 coding DNA: TGTGCCAGCAGCTTTTCTGGGACAGAAGCCTACGAGCAGTACTTC.

Ten or more counts support this clonotype. The chain joins TRBV20-1 to TRBJ2-5; a weak D match, TRBD2 (6 bases). V gave up 3 bases and J gave up 3 bases, with 17 bases separating them. The length of the CDR3 is 15 residues. CDR1 and CDR2 (germline): DFQATT, SNEGSKA (reference sequence). The CDR3 loop reads CSASSVGGEEETQYF. CDR3 coding DNA: TGCAGTGCTAGTTCGGTCGGGGGAGAAGAAGAGACCCAGTACTTC.

This clonotype occurred a few times. The CDR3 DNA follows: TGTGCCAGCAATTCGGAGCGGGTGACTATGGAGACCCAGTACTTC. Its translation is CASNSERVTMETQYF. The rearrangement links TRBV28 to TRBJ2-5; the D gene is possibly TRBD2 (6 bases). The germline V gene encodes CDR1 MDHEN and CDR2 SYDVKM. Trimming removed 7 bases from V and 5 bases from J, with 20 bases in between. The CDR3 consists of 15 residues.

There are many counts of this clonotype. The chain couples TRBV28 to TRBJ2-1; D is possibly TRBD1 (6 bases). Germline V gives CDR1 MDHEN, CDR2 SYDVKM. Trimming shortened V by 1 base and J by 2 bases, and 9 bases separated the two germline ends. This CDR3 region has 15 residues. The CDR3 region has the DNA TGTGCCAGCAGTTTATATACAGGGACCTACAATGAGCAGTTCTTC. This encodes CASSLYTGTYNEQFF.

This clonotype was found many times. The CDR3 region is CSAGEGQEYQPQHF. The CDR3 coding sequence is TGCAGTGCCGGAGAGGGTCAGGAATATCAGCCCCAGCATTTT. This sequence joins TRBV20-1 and TRBJ1-5; D remains ambiguous. The germline gives CDR1 DFQATT, CDR2 SNEGSKA (reference sequence). The V gene lost 6 bases and the J gene lost 5 bases, with 17 bases spanning the gap. This CDR3 comprises 14 residues.

In its sample, this clonotype is medium-sized (0.01 to 0.1%). V gene TRBV6-5 combines with J gene TRBJ1-5, with a weak D call TRBD1 (5 bases). This CDR3 has 16 residues. The V gene's germline CDR1 is MNHEY and CDR2 SVGAGI. The V end was cut by 4 bases, the J end by 4 bases, with 17 bases between. CDR3 nucleotides: TGTGCCAGCAGTTCGTCCGGAAGGGGCCTTAATCAGCCCCAGCATTTT. Residues: CASSSSGRGLNQPQHF.

This clonotype counts as medium-sized. The chain combines TRBV10-2 with TRBJ2-1; D is unclear. The germline V gene encodes CDR1 WSHSY and CDR2 SAAADI. The CDR3 is made up of 12 amino acids. With 6 bases removed from V and 8 bases from J, the gap between germline ends came to 11 bases. CDR3 in amino acids: CASRKDWDEQFF. The CDR3 nucleotides read TGCGCCAGCAGGAAAGACTGGGATGAGCAGTTCTTC.

This sequence joins TRBV25-1 and TRBJ1-2, with TRBD1 matching 7 bases. The CDR3 is made up of 14 amino acids. Germline CDR1 and CDR2: MGHDK and SYGVNS. V gave up 5 bases and J gave up 5 bases; unmatched junction bases: 8. CDR3 residues: CASSPGTDVYGYTF. In nucleotides, the CDR3 is TGTGCCAGCAGTCCCGGGACAGATGTGTATGGCTACACCTTC.

Sample share makes this clonotype large. The gene calls are TRBV11-2 and TRBJ2-5, with D maybe TRBD1 (5 bases). Looked up from germline, CDR1 is SGHAT and CDR2 is FQNNGV. This CDR3 has 18 amino acids. Trimming stripped 5 bases from V and 0 bases from J, with 22 bases between. Written as DNA, the CDR3 is TGTGCCAGCAGCCTTCTGACCAGGGCCGGAAGGTACCAAGAGACCCAGTACTTC. It encodes CASSLLTRAGRYQETQYF.

This clonotype showed up many times. The chain links TRBV19 to TRBJ2-7; 9 bases map to TRBD1. The length of the CDR3 is 14 residues. The germline CDR1 and CDR2 sequences are LNHDA and SQIVND (reference sequence). V lost 6 bases and J lost 2; bases outside the gene matches: 5. CDR3 residues: CASRTRTGAYEQYF. The CDR3 nucleotides read TGTGCCAGTAGGACTCGGACAGGGGCCTACGAGCAGTACTTC.

This clonotype is categorized as medium-sized. J is TRBJ1-1 and V is TRBV5-1; 12 bases are a match to TRBD1. Germline loops: CDR1 SGHRS, CDR2 YFSETQ. The CDR3 extends over 18 amino acids. The V and J ends lost 6 bases and 1 base, in that order; junction bases with no gene match: 13. CDR3 amino acids: CASTLGQGARWTNTEAFF. CDR3 nucleotide sequence: TGCGCCAGCACCCTGGGACAGGGGGCGCGATGGACGAACACTGAAGCTTTCTTT.

This clonotype was recorded a few times. The J gene is TRBJ1-2, the V gene TRBV7-2; D remains ambiguous. CDR3 length equals 16 residues. V lost 1 base, J lost 1 base, and 13 bases lay in between. Germline V CDR1 and CDR2: SGHTA, FQGNSA. CDR3 sequence: CASSLDLRLHNYGYTF. The CDR3 nucleotides read TGTGCCAGCAGCTTAGACCTCCGCCTCCATAACTATGGCTACACCTTC.

This clonotype was picked up many times. The CDR3 loop is CASSWGQGTSEQYF. Written as DNA, the CDR3 is TGTGCCAGCAGTTGGGGACAGGGGACTTCCGAGCAGTACTTC. This rearrangement joins TRBV28 to TRBJ2-7, with 10 positions matching TRBD1. The CDR3 is 14 amino acids. V lost 4 bases, J lost 6 bases, and 6 bases stayed unmatched. CDR1 and CDR2 from the germline V gene are MDHEN and SYDVKM. The full variable domain, in which reference TRBV28 and TRBJ2-7 provide the parts outside the CDR3, is DVKVTQSSRYLVKRTGEKVFLECVQDMDHENMFWYRQDPGLGLRLIYFSYDVKMKEKGDIPEGYSVSREKKERFSLILESASTNQTSMYLCASSWGQGTSEQYFGPGTRLTVT.

In this sample, this clonotype turned up many times. The rearrangement links TRBV12-3 or TRBV12-4 to TRBJ2-2, with D hard to call. V gave up 2 bases and J gave up 2 bases, with 0 bases separating them. The CDR3 spans 12 residues. CDR3 loop: CASSLNTGELFF. The CDR3 nucleotides are TGTGCCAGCAGTTTAAACACCGGGGAGCTGTTTTTT.